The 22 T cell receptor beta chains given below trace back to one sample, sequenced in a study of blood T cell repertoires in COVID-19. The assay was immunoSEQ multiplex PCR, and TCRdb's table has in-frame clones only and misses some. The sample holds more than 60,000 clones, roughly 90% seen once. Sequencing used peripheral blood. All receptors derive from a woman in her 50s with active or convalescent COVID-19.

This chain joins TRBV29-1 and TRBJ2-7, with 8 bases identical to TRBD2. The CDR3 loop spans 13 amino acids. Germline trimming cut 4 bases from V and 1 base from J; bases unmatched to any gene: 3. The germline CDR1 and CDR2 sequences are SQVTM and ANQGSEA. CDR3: CSVVGGVSYEQYF. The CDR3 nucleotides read TGCAGCGTTGTCGGGGGGGTATCCTACGAGCAGTACTTC.

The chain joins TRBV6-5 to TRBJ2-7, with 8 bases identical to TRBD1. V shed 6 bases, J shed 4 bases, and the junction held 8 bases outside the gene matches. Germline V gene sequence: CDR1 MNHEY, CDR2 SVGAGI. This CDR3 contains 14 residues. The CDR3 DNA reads TGTGCCAGCAGGCCGGCAGGGGGCACTTACGAGCAGTACTTC. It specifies CASRPAGGTYEQYF.

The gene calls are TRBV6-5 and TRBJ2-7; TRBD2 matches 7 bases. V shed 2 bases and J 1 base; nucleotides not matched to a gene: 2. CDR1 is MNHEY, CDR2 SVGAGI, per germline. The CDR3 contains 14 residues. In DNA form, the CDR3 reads TGTGCCAGCAGTTACGTGGGAGGGTCCTACGAGCAGTACTTC. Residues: CASSYVGGSYEQYF.

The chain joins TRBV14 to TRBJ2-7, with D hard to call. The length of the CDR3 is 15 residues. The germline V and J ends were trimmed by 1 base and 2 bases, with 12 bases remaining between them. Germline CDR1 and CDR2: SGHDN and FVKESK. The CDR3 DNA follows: TGTGCCAGCAGCCAAGTAGCTGGAGCAACCTACGAGCAGTACTTC. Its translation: CASSQVAGATYEQYF. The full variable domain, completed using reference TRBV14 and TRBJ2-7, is EAGVTQFPSHSVIEKGQTVTLRCDPISGHDNLYWYRRVMGKEIKFLLHFVKESKQDESGMPNNRFLAERTGGTYSTLKVQPAELEDSGVYFCASSQVAGATYEQYFGPGTRLTVT.

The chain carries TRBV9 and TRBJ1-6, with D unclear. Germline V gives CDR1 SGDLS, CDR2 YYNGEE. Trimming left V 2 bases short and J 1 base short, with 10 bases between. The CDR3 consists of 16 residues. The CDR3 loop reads CASSVGATSYNSPLHF. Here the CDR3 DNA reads TGTGCCAGCAGCGTGGGAGCCACTTCCTATAATTCACCCCTCCACTTT.

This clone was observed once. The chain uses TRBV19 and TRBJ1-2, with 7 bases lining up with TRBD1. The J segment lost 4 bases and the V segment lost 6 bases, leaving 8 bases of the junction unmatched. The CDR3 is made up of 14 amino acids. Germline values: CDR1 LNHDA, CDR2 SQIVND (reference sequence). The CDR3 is CASSTRDSSYGYTF. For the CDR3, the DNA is TGTGCCAGTAGCACCCGGGACAGCTCCTATGGCTACACCTTC. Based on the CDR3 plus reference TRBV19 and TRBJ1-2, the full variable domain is DGGITQSPKYLFRKEGQNVTLSCEQNLNHDAMYWYRQDPGQGLRLIYYSQIVNDFQKGDIAEGYSVSREKKESFPLTVTSAQKNPTAFYLCASSTRDSSYGYTFGSGTRLTVV.

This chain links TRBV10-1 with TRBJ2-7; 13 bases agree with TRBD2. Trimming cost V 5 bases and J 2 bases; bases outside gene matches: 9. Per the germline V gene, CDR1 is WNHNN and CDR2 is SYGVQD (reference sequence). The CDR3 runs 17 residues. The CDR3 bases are TGCGCCAGCAGTTCACGCCGACTAGCGGGAGGACCCTACGAGCAGTACTTC. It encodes CASSSRRLAGGPYEQYF.

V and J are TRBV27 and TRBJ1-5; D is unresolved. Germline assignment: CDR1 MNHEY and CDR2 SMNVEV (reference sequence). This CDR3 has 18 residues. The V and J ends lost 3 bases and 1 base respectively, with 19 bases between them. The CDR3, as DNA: TGTGCCAGCAGTTTGCGGATACTACTTACCGGGAGCAATCAGCCCCAGCATTTT. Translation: CASSLRILLTGSNQPQHF.

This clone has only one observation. The CDR3 bases are TGTGCCAGCACCCGGGGAGAGAACATTCAGTACTTC. It specifies CASTRGENIQYF. The rearrangement links TRBV2 to TRBJ2-4, with D perhaps matching TRBD2 (5 bases). The germline V gene encodes CDR1 SNHLY and CDR2 FYNNEI. V dropped 7 bases and J dropped 7 bases, with 11 bases sitting between them. This CDR3 contains 12 residues.

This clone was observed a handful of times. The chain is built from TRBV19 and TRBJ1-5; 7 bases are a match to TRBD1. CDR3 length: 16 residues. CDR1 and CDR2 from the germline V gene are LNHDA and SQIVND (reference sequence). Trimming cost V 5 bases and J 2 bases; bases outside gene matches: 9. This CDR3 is CASSLKAGTGNQPQHF. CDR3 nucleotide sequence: TGTGCCAGTAGTTTGAAGGCCGGGACAGGCAATCAGCCCCAGCATTTT.

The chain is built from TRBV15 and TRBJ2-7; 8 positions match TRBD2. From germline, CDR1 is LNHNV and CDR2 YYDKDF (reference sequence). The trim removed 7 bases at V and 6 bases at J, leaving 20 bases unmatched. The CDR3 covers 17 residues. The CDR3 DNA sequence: TGTGCCACCACCCCGGGGGGGGTCGGGACTAAACTCTCCGAGCAGTACTTC. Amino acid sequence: CATTPGGVGTKLSEQYF. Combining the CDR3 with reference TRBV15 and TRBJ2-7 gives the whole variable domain DAMVIQNPRYQVTQFGKPVTLSCSQTLNHNVMYWYQQKSSQAPKLLFHYYDKDFNNEADTPDNFQSRRPNTSFCFLDIRSPGLGDTAMYLCATTPGGVGTKLSEQYFGPGTRLTVT.

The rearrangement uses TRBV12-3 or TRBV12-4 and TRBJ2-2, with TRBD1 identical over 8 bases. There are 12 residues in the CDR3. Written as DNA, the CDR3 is TGTGCGACAGGGGAGAACACCGGGGAGCTGTTTTTT. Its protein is CATGENTGELFF.

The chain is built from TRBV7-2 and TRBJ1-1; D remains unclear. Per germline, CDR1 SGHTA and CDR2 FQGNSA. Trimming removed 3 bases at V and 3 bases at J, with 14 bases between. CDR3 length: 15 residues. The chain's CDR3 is CASSFWFGGDTEAFF. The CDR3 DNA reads TGTGCCAGCAGCTTTTGGTTTGGCGGGGACACTGAAGCTTTCTTT.

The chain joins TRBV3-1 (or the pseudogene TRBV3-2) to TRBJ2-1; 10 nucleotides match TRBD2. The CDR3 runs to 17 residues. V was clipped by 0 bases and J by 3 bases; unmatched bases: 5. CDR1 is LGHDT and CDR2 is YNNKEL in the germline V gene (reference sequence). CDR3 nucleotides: TGTGCCAGCAGCCAAGAACAACTAGCGGGATACTACAATGAGCAGTTCTTC. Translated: CASSQEQLAGYYNEQFF.

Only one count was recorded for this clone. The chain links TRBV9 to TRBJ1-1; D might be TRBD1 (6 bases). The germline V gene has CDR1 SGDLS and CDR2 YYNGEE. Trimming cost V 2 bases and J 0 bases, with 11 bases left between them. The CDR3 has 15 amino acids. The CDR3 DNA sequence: TGTGCCAGCAGCGTTACAGGGAGAATGAACACTGAAGCTTTCTTT. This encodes CASSVTGRMNTEAFF.

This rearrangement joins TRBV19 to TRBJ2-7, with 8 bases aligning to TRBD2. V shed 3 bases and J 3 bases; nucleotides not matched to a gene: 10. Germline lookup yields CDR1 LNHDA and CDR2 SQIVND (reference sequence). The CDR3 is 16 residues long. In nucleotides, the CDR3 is TGTGCCAGTAGTATCCATATCGGGAGGGGAGTCTACGAGCAGTACTTC. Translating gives CASSIHIGRGVYEQYF.

CDR3 coding DNA: TGTGCCAGCAGCCCGGACAGGGAGAGGGAAGCTTTCTTT. This translates into CASSPDREREAFF. The rearrangement joins TRBV11-2 to TRBJ1-1, with TRBD1 matching over 8 bases. Germline loops: CDR1 SGHAT, CDR2 FQNNGV. Trimming cost V 5 bases and J 8 bases; bases outside gene matches: 7. The CDR3 length is 13 residues.

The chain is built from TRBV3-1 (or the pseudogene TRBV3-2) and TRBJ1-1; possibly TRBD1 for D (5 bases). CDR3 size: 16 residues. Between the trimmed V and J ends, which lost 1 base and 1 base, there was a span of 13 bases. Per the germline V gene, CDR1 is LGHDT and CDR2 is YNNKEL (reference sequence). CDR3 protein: CASSQGGSRENTEAFF. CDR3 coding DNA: TGTGCCAGCAGCCAAGGGGGCTCCAGGGAGAACACTGAAGCTTTCTTT.

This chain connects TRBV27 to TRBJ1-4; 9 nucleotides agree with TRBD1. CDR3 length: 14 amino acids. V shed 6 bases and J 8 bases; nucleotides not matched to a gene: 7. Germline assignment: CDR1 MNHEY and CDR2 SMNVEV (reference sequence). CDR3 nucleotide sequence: TGTGCCAGCAGATTACAGGGGGCTGGGGAAAAACTGTTTTTT. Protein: CASRLQGAGEKLFF.

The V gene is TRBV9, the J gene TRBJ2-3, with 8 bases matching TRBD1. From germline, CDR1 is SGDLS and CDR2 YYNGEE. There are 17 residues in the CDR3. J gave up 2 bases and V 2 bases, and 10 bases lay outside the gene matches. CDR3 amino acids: CASSVSGTGAFTDTQYF. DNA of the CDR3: TGTGCCAGCAGCGTGAGTGGGACAGGAGCTTTCACAGATACGCAGTATTTT.

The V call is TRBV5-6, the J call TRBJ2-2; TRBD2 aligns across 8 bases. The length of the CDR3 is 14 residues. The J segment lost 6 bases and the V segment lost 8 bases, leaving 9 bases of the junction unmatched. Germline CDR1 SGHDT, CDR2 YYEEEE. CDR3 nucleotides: TGTGCCAGTCGGACTAGCCTCGATGCCGGGGAGCTGTTTTTT. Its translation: CASRTSLDAGELFF.

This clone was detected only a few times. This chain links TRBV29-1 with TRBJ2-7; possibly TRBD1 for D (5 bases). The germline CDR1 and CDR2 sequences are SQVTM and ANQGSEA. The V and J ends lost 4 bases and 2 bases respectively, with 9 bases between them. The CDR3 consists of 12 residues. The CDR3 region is CSVGGRAYEQYF. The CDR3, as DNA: TGCAGCGTTGGAGGCAGGGCCTACGAGCAGTACTTC.